This TCR beta chain comes out of a study of breast tumors, draining lymph nodes, adjacent tissues. Trimming took off 8 bases at V and 8 bases at J, with 4 bases between the two ends. CDR3 length: 8 amino acids. Looked up from germline, CDR1 is MDHEN and CDR2 is SYDVKM. In regard to this clonotype: What it recognizes is unknown.

Samples came from axillary lymph nodes draining the breast cancer. General study points: Data fit most tumor T cells coming from lymph node, expanding in tumor. Tumor TCR diversity was below lymph nodes but above nontumor tissue. Compared with basal-like, luminal-like tumors shared significantly more repertoire with nontumor tissue.

TCRdb reprocessed the multiplex PCR reads via MiXCR and lists one record per CDR3 protein. The data contain approximately 280,000 distinct CDR3 sequences, about 33% of them singletons. What was sequenced was axillary lymph node tissue. This clonotype was obtained from a female donor with breast cancer. Some clones in this sample may be carry-over from other donors' samples. The V call is TRBV28, the J call TRBJ2-7; D is unclear. For the CDR3, the DNA is TGTGCCAGCGGCCAGCAGTACTTC. It translates to CASGQQYF. Combining the CDR3 with reference TRBV28 and TRBJ2-7 gives the whole variable domain DVKVTQSSRYLVKRTGEKVFLECVQDMDHENMFWYRQDPGLGLRLIYFSYDVKMKEKGDIPEGYSVSREKKERFSLILESASTNQTSMYLCASGQQYFGPGTRLTVT.